The 7 T cell receptor beta chains given below trace back to one sample, sequenced in a study of blood T cell repertoires in COVID-19. Sequenced by immunoSEQ multiplex PCR; TCRdb stores in-frame clones only, minus some. Of roughly 130,000 clones listed, 60% to 85% are singletons. Sequenced material: peripheral blood. The receptors derive from a man aged 45-60 years with acute or convalescent COVID-19.

The chain links TRBV5-4 to TRBJ2-3; TRBD1 agrees at 7 bases. This CDR3 has 16 amino acids. Germline trimming cut 4 bases from V and 2 bases from J; bases unmatched to any gene: 10. Germline V gene data show CDR1 as SGHNT and CDR2 as YYREEE (reference sequence). As DNA, the CDR3 is TGTGCCAGCAGCGCCGCCCGAGGGGGCATCACAGATACGCAGTATTTT. Protein product: CASSAARGGITDTQYF.

The table lists this clone with a few counts. This rearrangement joins TRBV3-1 (or the pseudogene TRBV3-2) to TRBJ1-5, with unresolved D. The CDR3 contains 14 residues. The ends were cut back, 6 bases at V and 4 bases at J, with 13 bases in the middle. The germline CDR1 and CDR2 sequences are LGHDT and YNNKEL (reference sequence). The CDR3 reads CASSFGVRNQPQHF. The CDR3 DNA sequence: TGTGCCAGCAGTTTCGGGGTGAGGAATCAGCCCCAGCATTTT.

In this sample, this clone turned up once. The chain employs TRBV18 and TRBJ1-1, with 9 bases lining up with TRBD1. V was clipped by 3 bases and J by 7 bases; unmatched bases: 3. CDR1 and CDR2 from the germline V gene are KGHSH and LQKENI. The CDR3 consists of 13 residues. The CDR3 DNA is TGTGCCAGCTCACCCGGACAGGGGCTTGAAGCTTTCTTT. The encoded protein is CASSPGQGLEAFF.

This clone showed up just once. The CDR3 DNA reads TGCGCCAGCAGCTTGGCGGTCACCCACACCGGGGAGCTGTTTTTT. Translated, it gives CASSLAVTHTGELFF. The chain combines TRBV5-1 with TRBJ2-2; no clear D. Per the germline V gene, CDR1 is SGHRS and CDR2 is YFSETQ. The ends were cut back, 0 bases at V and 3 bases at J, with 9 bases in the middle. The CDR3 runs to 15 residues.

The CDR3 DNA follows: TGTGCCAGCAGCTTAGGTCGGCACAGCAGCTCTGGAAACACCATATATTTT. Residues: CASSLGRHSSSGNTIYF. The genes are TRBV11-2 and TRBJ1-3; D remains ambiguous. The CDR3 is made up of 17 amino acids. The germline V gene encodes CDR1 SGHAT and CDR2 FQNNGV. With 1 base removed from V and 0 bases from J, the gap between germline ends came to 13 bases.

This clone appeared a few times. The genes are TRBV6-6 and TRBJ1-6; perhaps TRBD1 as D (6 bases). Germline V gene data show CDR1 as MNHNY and CDR2 as SVGAGI (reference sequence). This CDR3 comprises 12 residues. V was pared by 5 bases and J by 9 bases, with 8 bases between. The CDR3 reads CASSNRVSPLHF. CDR3 DNA sequence: TGTGCCAGCAGTAACAGGGTTTCACCCCTCCACTTT.

This clone was observed once. V usage is TRBV25-1 and J usage is TRBJ1-2, with TRBD1 identical over 7 bases. This CDR3 spans 11 amino acids. From germline, CDR1 is MGHDK and CDR2 SYGVNS. V trimming: 7 bases; J trimming: 6 bases; junction bases outside the gene matches: 2. The CDR3 protein is CASTGGHGYTF. CDR3 bases: TGTGCCAGCACAGGGGGGCATGGCTACACCTTC.